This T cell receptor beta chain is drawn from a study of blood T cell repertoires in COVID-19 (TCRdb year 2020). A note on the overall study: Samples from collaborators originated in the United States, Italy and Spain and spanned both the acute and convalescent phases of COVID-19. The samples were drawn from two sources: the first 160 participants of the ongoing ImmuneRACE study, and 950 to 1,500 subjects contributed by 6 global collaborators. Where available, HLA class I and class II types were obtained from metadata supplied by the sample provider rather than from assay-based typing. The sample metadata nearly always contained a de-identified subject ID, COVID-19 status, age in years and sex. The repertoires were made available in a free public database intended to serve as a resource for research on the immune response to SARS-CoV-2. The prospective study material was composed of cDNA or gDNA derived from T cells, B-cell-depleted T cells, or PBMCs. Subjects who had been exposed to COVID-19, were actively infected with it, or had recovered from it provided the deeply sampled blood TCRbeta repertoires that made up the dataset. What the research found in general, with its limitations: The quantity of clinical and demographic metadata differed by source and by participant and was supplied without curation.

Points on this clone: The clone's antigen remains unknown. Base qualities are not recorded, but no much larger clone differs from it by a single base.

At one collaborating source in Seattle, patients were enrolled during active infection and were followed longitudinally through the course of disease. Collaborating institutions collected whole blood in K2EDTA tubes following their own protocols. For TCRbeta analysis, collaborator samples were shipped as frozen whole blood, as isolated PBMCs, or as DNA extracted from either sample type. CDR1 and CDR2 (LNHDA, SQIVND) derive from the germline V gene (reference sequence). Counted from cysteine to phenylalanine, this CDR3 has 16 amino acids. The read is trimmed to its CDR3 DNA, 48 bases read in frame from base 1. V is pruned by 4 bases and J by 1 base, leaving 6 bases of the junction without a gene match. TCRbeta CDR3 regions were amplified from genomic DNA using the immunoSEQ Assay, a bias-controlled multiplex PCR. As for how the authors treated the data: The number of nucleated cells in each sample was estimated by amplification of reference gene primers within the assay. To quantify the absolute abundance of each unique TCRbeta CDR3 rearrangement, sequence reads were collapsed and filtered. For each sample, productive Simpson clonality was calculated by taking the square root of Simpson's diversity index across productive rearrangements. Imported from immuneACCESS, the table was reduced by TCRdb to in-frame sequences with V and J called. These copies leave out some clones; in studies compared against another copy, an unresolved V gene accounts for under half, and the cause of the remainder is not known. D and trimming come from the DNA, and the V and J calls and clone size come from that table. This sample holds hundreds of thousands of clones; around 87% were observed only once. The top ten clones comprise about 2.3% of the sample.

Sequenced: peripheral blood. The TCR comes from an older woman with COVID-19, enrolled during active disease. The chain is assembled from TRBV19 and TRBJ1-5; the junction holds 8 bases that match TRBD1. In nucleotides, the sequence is TGTGCCAGTAGTAGAAAACAGGGGGGCAGCAATCAGCCCCAGCATTTT. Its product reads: CASSRKQGGSNQPQHF.